The subject of this entry is one T cell receptor beta chain. Its target is unknown. Sequencing used immunoSEQ multiplex PCR; TCRdb keeps in-frame clones, though not all of them. The table has 55,000 to 75,000 clones, around 86% seen once. These data belong to a study of OX40 agonist ivuxolimab in advanced cancers. On the study more broadly: Hepatocellular carcinoma, melanoma, renal cell or head and neck cancer was diagnosed in the dose-escalation patients. Three dose-escalation patients had partial responses: one with hepatocellular carcinoma and two with cutaneous melanoma.

The CDR3 has 18 residues. The germline V gene encodes CDR1 SGHTA and CDR2 FQGNSA. After removal of 5 bases from V and 4 bases from J, the junction contained 16 bases not matched to a gene. Findings and limits, study-wide: CD4+ and CD8+ blood T cells expanded clonally by week 6 at 0.1 to 3.0 mg/kg. Expanded clones were, on average, more numerous in CD8+ T cells than in CD4+.

The J gene is TRBJ2-7, the V gene TRBV7-2; 11 bases are a match to TRBD2. The material was CD4+ or CD8+ T cells sorted from blood, obtained in a trial of the OX40 agonist ivuxolimab. The TCR was taken from an adult with an advanced solid tumor such as melanoma, head and neck, liver or kidney cancer. The CDR3 region is CASSQRGLAAYGAYEQYF. The CDR3 DNA reads TGTGCCAGCAGCCAGCGGGGACTAGCGGCCTATGGGGCATACGAGCAGTACTTC.